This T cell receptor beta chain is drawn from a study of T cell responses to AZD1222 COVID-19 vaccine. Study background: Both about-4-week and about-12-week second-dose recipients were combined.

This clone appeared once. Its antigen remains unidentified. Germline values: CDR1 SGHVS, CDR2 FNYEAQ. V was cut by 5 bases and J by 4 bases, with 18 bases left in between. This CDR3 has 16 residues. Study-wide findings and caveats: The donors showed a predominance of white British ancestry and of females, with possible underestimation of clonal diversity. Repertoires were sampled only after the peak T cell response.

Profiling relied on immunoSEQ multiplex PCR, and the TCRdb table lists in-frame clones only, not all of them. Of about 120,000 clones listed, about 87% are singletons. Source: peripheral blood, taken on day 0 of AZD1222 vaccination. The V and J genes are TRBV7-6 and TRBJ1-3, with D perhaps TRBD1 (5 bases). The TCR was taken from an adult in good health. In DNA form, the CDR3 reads TGTGCCAGCAGCCACTACCTGGGGGGGATCGGAAACACCATATATTTT. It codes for CASSHYLGGIGNTIYF.